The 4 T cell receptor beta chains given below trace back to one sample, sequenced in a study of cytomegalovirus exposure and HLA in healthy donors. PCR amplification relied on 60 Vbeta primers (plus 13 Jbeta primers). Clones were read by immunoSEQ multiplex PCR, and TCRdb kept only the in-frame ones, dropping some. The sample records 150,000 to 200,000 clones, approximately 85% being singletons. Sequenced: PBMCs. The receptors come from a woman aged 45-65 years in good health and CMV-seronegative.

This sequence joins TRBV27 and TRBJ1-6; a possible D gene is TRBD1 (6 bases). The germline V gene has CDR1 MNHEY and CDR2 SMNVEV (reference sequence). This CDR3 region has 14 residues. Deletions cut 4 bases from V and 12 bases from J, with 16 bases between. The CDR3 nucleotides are TGTGCCAGCAGTTCCCGTCCGGGACAACAACCCCTCCACTTT. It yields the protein CASSSRPGQQPLHF.

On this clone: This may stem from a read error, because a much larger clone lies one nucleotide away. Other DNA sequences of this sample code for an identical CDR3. CDR3 sequence (DNA): TGTGCCAGCAGCCCCGGGACAACCTACGAGCAGTACTTC. This gives the protein CASSPGTTYEQYF. The chain uses TRBV11-2 and TRBJ2-7; TRBD1 is a possible D gene (6 bases). Germline loops: CDR1 SGHAT, CDR2 FQNNGV. This CDR3 is built from 13 residues. V was clipped by 5 bases and J by 2 bases, with 10 bases between them.

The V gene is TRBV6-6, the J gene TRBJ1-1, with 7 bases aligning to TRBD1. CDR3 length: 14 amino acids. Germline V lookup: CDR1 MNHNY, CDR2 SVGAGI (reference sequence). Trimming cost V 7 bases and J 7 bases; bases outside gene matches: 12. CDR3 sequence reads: CASKKTGMDIEAFF. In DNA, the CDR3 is TGTGCCAGCAAGAAGACAGGGATGGACATTGAAGCTTTCTTT.

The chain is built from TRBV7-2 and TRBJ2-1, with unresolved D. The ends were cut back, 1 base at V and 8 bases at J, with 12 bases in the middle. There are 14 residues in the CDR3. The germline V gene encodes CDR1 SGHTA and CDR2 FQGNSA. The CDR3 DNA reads TGTGCCAGCAGCTTAGTAATCGGTAGAGATGAGCAGTTCTTC. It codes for CASSLVIGRDEQFF.